This T cell receptor (beta chain) was profiled in a study of Ad26.COV2.S vaccination and SARS-CoV-2 variants. As for the study in general: Once, or twice with 56 days between doses, Ad26.COV2.S was given intramuscularly.

The data were produced by immunoSEQ multiplex PCR, yet TCRdb's version contains in-frame clones alone and is incomplete. The sample lists 350,000 to 450,000 clones, roughly 90% occurring once. The treatment: some 20 received Ad26.COV2.S at low or high dose, single or two shots; about 5 received placebo; per-sample allocation not given. Samples came from day 63 after the first vaccine or placebo injection. A Boston donor was an adult aged 18-55 years. The V gene lost 4 bases and the J gene lost 2 bases, with 11 bases spanning the gap. The CDR3 has 14 amino acids. Germline V gives CDR1 MGHRA, CDR2 YSYEKL.

The specimen comprised peripheral blood, sampled in a trial of Ad26.COV2.S vaccine versus placebo. The sequence came from a person between 18 and 60 years old who received the Ad26.COV2.S COVID-19 vaccine or a placebo. The gene calls are TRBV4-1 and TRBJ2-5; no reliable D call. The CDR3 DNA sequence: TGCGCCAGCAGCCCTGGGCCCGGTCAAGAGACCCAGTACTTC. Its translation is CASSPGPGQETQYF.